The 31 T cell receptor beta chains reported below all come from one sample, sequenced in a study of Graves' ophthalmopathy and Graves' hyperthyroidism. The authors amplified TCR beta CDR3 regions, and they did so from RNA transcripts for repertoire sequencing. HTBI-primed RT-PCR formed the first round, and a multiplex PCR formed the second. MiXCR, applied by TCRdb to the multiplex PCR reads, yields one record per CDR3 protein. The data contain 1 million to 1.3 million distinct CDR3 sequences, less than 45% of them singletons. The sample taken for sequencing was peripheral blood or thyroid tissue (not recorded which). Source of these receptors: an adult man with Graves' hyperthyroidism.

This sequence joins TRBV29-1 and TRBJ2-5; 7 nucleotides agree with TRBD2. The germline gives CDR1 SQVTM, CDR2 ANQGSEA. The CDR3 extends over 17 amino acids. V lost 8 bases and J lost 0; bases outside the gene matches: 18. CDR3 sequence (DNA): TGCAGCCCATCGACCCTGGCGGGAGTCGAGTACCAAGAGACCCAGTACTTC. Translating it yields CSPSTLAGVEYQETQYF. The variable domain in full, completed from reference TRBV29-1 and TRBJ2-5, reads SAVISQKPSRDICQRGTSLTIQCQVDSQVTMMFWYRQQPGQSLTLIATANQGSEATYESGFVIDKFPISRPNLTFSTLTVSNMSPEDSSIYLCSPSTLAGVEYQETQYFGPGTRLLVL.

Ten or more counts support this clonotype. This chain links TRBV20-1 with TRBJ1-1; D might be TRBD1 (5 bases). CDR1 and CDR2 (germline): DFQATT, SNEGSKA (reference sequence). CDR3 length equals 13 residues. The germline V and J ends were trimmed by 7 bases and 1 base, with 13 bases remaining between them. The CDR3 nucleotides are TGCAGTGAGTTGGAACAGGAGAACACTGAAGCTTTCTTT. It translates to CSELEQENTEAFF.

The chain employs TRBV2 and TRBJ1-5; 7 positions match TRBD1. CDR1 and CDR2 (germline): SNHLY, FYNNEI. This CDR3 comprises 14 residues. V lost 8 bases to trimming and J lost 4 bases; unmatched junction nucleotides: 8. CDR3 nucleotides: TGTGCCAGCGAAGATTTACAGGGGAATCAGCCCCAGCATTTT. It encodes CASEDLQGNQPQHF. Full variable domain (missing parts from reference TRBV2 and TRBJ1-5): EPEVTQTPSHQVTQMGQEVILRCVPISNHLYFYWYRQILGQKVEFLVSFYNNEISEKSEIFDDQFSVERPDGSNFTLKIRSTKLEDSAMYFCASEDLQGNQPQHFGDGTRLSIL.

This clonotype was counted many times. J is TRBJ1-1 and V is TRBV2, with D possibly TRBD1 on 6 matching bases. Germline V CDR1 and CDR2: SNHLY, FYNNEI. Trimming stripped 6 bases from V and 7 bases from J, with 21 bases between. The CDR3 extends over 15 amino acids. CDR3 loop: CASRGGQALTSEAFF. The DNA of the CDR3 is TGTGCCAGCAGGGGGGGGCAGGCCTTGACAAGTGAAGCTTTCTTT.

This clonotype appeared many times. This chain uses TRBV7-9 with TRBJ1-1, with 11 positions matching TRBD1. V was pared by 8 bases and J by 4 bases, with 6 bases of the junction left unmatched. The CDR3 contains 14 residues. Germline assignment: CDR1 SEHNR and CDR2 FQNEAQ (reference sequence). CDR3 coding DNA: TGTGCCAGCGTGGACAGGGGGCGTGGCACTGAAGCTTTCTTT. Translated: CASVDRGRGTEAFF.

The chain uses TRBV20-1 and TRBJ2-5; 8 positions agree with TRBD2. This CDR3 has 16 amino acids. Germline V gene lookup returns CDR1 DFQATT and CDR2 SNEGSKA (reference sequence). Trimming took 4 bases from V and 5 from J; bases not matched to a gene: 15. CDR3 in DNA: TGCAGTGCTACGTGGGTAATAGCGGGGATCGATGAGACCCAGTACTTC. This translates into CSATWVIAGIDETQYF.

In its sample, this clonotype was seen many times. The chain recombines TRBV9 with TRBJ1-6, with D perhaps matching TRBD1 (5 bases). The V and J ends lost 5 bases and 7 bases respectively, with 16 bases between them. The CDR3 is 15 residues long. The V gene's germline CDR1 is SGDLS and CDR2 YYNGEE. CDR3 coding DNA: TGTGCCAGCAGTGCGGGGGGGAGTCGGAATTCACCCCTCCACTTT. It yields the protein CASSAGGSRNSPLHF.

The chain uses TRBV25-1 and TRBJ1-2; D is uncertain. From germline, CDR1 is MGHDK and CDR2 SYGVNS. The CDR3 extends over 14 amino acids. V lost 7 bases and J lost 3, with 15 bases in between. For the CDR3, the DNA is TGTGCCAGCAAAGGACCAATGGTCGACTATGGCTACACCTTC. This translates into CASKGPMVDYGYTF.

The chain has TRBV7-9 and TRBJ1-5; D is unclear. There are 14 residues in the CDR3. Germline loops: CDR1 SEHNR, CDR2 FQNEAQ (reference sequence). The V end lost 3 bases, the J end lost 7 bases, and 13 bases lay between the germline ends. DNA of the CDR3: TGTGCCAGCAGCTTGGCTGAAAGGGAACAGCCCCAGCATTTT. Its translation is CASSLAEREQPQHF.

This clonotype was seen only once. The gene calls are TRBV7-9 and TRBJ2-5; no firm D call. Per germline, CDR1 SEHNR and CDR2 FQNEAQ (reference sequence). The CDR3 has 14 residues. V lost 7 bases to trimming and J lost 1 base, with 13 bases between them. CDR3 amino acids: CASTPVGSQETQYF. In DNA form, the CDR3 reads TGTGCCAGCACCCCAGTGGGATCCCAAGAGACCCAGTACTTC.

Note on this clonotype: This clone may be a read error of a much larger clone one base away. The V call is TRBV14, the J call TRBJ2-5, with D tentatively TRBD1 (7 bases). The V end lost 3 bases, the J end lost 6 bases, and 14 bases lay between the germline ends. CDR3 length: 14 amino acids. CDR1 is SGHDN, CDR2 FVKESK, per germline. Here the CDR3 reads CASSQQGGSKTQYF. CDR3 nucleotide sequence: TGTGCCAGCAGCCAGCAGGGGGGCAGTAAGACCCAGTACTTC.

CDR3 sequence: CASSFGQAISGANVLTF. CDR3 DNA sequence: TGTGCCAGCAGTTTCGGACAGGCGATCTCTGGGGCCAACGTCCTGACTTTC. The genes are TRBV19 and TRBJ2-6, with 7 bases fitting TRBD1. Germline V gene sequence: CDR1 LNHDA, CDR2 SQIVND (reference sequence). Trimming at V came to 9 bases and at J to 0 bases, leaving 11 bases not matched to a gene. The CDR3 has 17 amino acids.

V and J are TRBV20-1 and TRBJ2-5, with 7 bases fitting TRBD2. The J call is uncertain, as TRBJ2-1 better fits the DNA end. Per germline, CDR1 DFQATT and CDR2 SNEGSKA (reference sequence). The CDR3 loop spans 13 amino acids. CDR3 DNA: TGCAGTGCTAGAAGGAGGGGAGGGAATGAGCAGTTCTTC. It encodes CSARRRGGNEQFF.

The sample holds a few counts of this clonotype. This chain connects TRBV13 to TRBJ2-7; 7 positions agree with TRBD1. Germline V gene sequence: CDR1 PRHDT, CDR2 FYEKMQ (reference sequence). V lost 7 bases to trimming and J lost 1 base; unmatched junction nucleotides: 10. CDR3 size: 15 residues. The CDR3 protein is CASKIQGPPSYEQYF. The CDR3 DNA follows: TGTGCCAGCAAGATACAGGGGCCACCGTCCTACGAGCAGTACTTC.

Here the CDR3 DNA reads TGTGCCACTACCCCTGACAGGGCAGAAGAGACCCAGTACTTC. Residues: CATTPDRAEETQYF. V usage is TRBV9 and J usage is TRBJ2-5, with 7 bases identical to TRBD1. The CDR3 is made up of 14 amino acids. V lost 9 bases, J lost 3 bases, and 11 bases stayed unmatched. In germline, CDR1 is SGDLS, CDR2 YYNGEE.

On this clonotype: A much more abundant neighbour one base away suggests this may be a read error. V gene TRBV7-6 combines with J gene TRBJ1-4, with 7 bases fitting TRBD1. The CDR3 extends over 15 amino acids. Losses at the gene ends were 4 bases for V and 8 bases for J; bases not matched to a gene: 10. CDR1 is SGHVS and CDR2 is FNYEAQ in the germline V gene. The CDR3 loop reads CASSSTGTVKEKLFF. The DNA for the CDR3 is TGTGCCAGCAGCTCGACAGGGACCGTAAAGGAAAAACTGTTTTTT.

This clonotype was picked up many times. The chain joins TRBV6-5 to TRBJ1-2, with 12 bases that match TRBD1. Germline trimming cut 0 bases from V and 8 bases from J; bases unmatched to any gene: 4. CDR1 and CDR2 from the germline V gene are MNHEY and SVGAGI. CDR3 length: 15 amino acids. The CDR3: CASSYSGQGARGYTF. In DNA form, the CDR3 reads TGTGCCAGCAGTTACTCGGGACAGGGGGCACGGGGCTACACCTTC.

J is TRBJ2-7 and V is TRBV7-3; possibly TRBD2 for D (5 bases). Looked up from germline, CDR1 is SGHTA and CDR2 is FQGTGA. The CDR3 is 14 residues long. V shed 2 bases and J shed 2 bases, with 10 bases lying between them. CDR3 nucleotide sequence: TGTGCCAGCAGCTTATTTCCGGGAACCTACGAGCAGTACTTC. Translated, it gives CASSLFPGTYEQYF.

CDR3 nucleotides: TGCAGTGCTACAGTTCCGGGGCTAGCGGCTTACGAGCAGTACTTC. This codes for CSATVPGLAAYEQYF. The chain recombines TRBV20-1 with TRBJ2-7; TRBD2 matches at 7 bases. The CDR3 has 15 residues. V shed 4 bases, J shed 4 bases, and the junction held 13 bases outside the gene matches. Germline V gene lookup returns CDR1 DFQATT and CDR2 SNEGSKA (reference sequence).

The CDR3 bases are TGCACCGTCACCAGCGTAGAGCGAAGCGCGGAGACCCAGTACTTC. It yields the protein CTVTSVERSAETQYF. The gene calls are TRBV20-1 and TRBJ2-5; D uncertain. Germline values: CDR1 DFQATT, CDR2 SNEGSKA (reference sequence). The CDR3 runs to 15 residues.

This clonotype was seen ten or more times. The chain carries TRBV19 and TRBJ2-6; 11 bases are shared with TRBD2. This CDR3 is built from 17 residues. With 7 bases clipped from V and 1 base from J, the junction kept 6 bases outside the gene matches. Germline values: CDR1 LNHDA, CDR2 SQIVND (reference sequence). The CDR3 sequence: CASIHTSGSSGANVLTF. The CDR3 region has the DNA TGTGCCAGTATACATACTAGCGGGAGTTCTGGGGCCAACGTCCTGACTTTC.

This chain connects TRBV29-1 to TRBJ2-3; possible D gene TRBD1, 5 bases. CDR3 length: 10 amino acids. The germline V gene has CDR1 SQVTM and CDR2 ANQGSEA. V gave up 7 bases and J gave up 5 bases, with 7 bases separating them. CDR3 region: CSAREDTQYF. As DNA, the CDR3 is TGCAGCGCCAGGGAAGATACGCAGTATTTT.

In the case of this clonotype: This may be a read error: a much more frequent sequence differs by one nucleotide. The rearrangement joins TRBV19 to TRBJ2-5, with D perhaps matching TRBD1 (6 bases). Trimming removed 7 bases at V and 5 bases at J, with 20 bases between. Germline assignment: CDR1 LNHDA and CDR2 SQIVND (reference sequence). The CDR3 is made up of 15 amino acids. CDR3 sequence: CASTPAGASFETQYF. The CDR3 region has the DNA TGTGCCAGTACCCCGGCAGGGGCATCGTTCGAGACCCAGTACTTC.

The genes are TRBV10-3 and TRBJ2-7, with 11 bases matching TRBD1. The CDR3 contains 14 residues. CDR1 ENHRY and CDR2 SYGVKD come from the germline V gene. The V and J ends lost 6 bases and 7 bases, in that order; junction bases with no gene match: 8. CDR3 loop: CAIRGTGGTWEQYF. The CDR3 DNA reads TGTGCCATCAGGGGGACAGGGGGAACGTGGGAGCAGTACTTC.

The V and J genes are TRBV10-3 and TRBJ1-6; D is unresolved. Between the trimmed V and J ends, which lost 2 bases and 7 bases, there was a span of 12 bases. This CDR3 spans 15 amino acids. Germline-derived CDR1 and CDR2 are ENHRY and SYGVKD. CDR3 amino acids: CAISEPESGNSPLHF. The CDR3 DNA is TGTGCCATCAGTGAGCCAGAATCGGGCAATTCACCCCTCCACTTT.

This clonotype was seen ten or more times. J is TRBJ1-3 and V is TRBV29-1; TRBD1 might be the D (5 bases). This CDR3 is built from 13 residues. In germline, CDR1 is SQVTM, CDR2 ANQGSEA. V lost 6 bases and J lost 4, with 13 bases in between. The CDR3 protein is CSVGGGLGNTIYF. For the CDR3, the DNA is TGCAGCGTGGGCGGGGGTTTGGGAAACACCATATATTTT.

This clonotype has at least ten counts. CDR3 nucleotide sequence: TGTGCCAGTAGTATAGGGGTTCAGCCCCAGCATTTT. Residues: CASSIGVQPQHF. The J gene is TRBJ1-5, the V gene TRBV19; D remains unclear. Trimming cost V 1 base and J 6 bases, with 4 bases left between them. The CDR3 totals 12 residues. CDR1 and CDR2 (germline): LNHDA, SQIVND (reference sequence).

The rearrangement links TRBV5-1 to TRBJ1-4; 10 nucleotides align to TRBD1. CDR3 length equals 15 residues. Per germline, CDR1 SGHRS and CDR2 YFSETQ. V was clipped by 7 bases and J by 6 bases; unmatched bases: 9. This chain's CDR3 is CASAGQGMRDEKLFF. CDR3 bases: TGCGCCAGCGCGGGACAGGGGATGAGGGATGAAAAACTGTTTTTT.

Notes on this clonotype: One end of the junction does not line up with germline, which may come from a read error. V and J are TRBV6-6 and TRBJ1-1; possible D gene TRBD1, 6 bases. CDR1 and CDR2 from the germline V gene are MNHNY and SVGAGI (reference sequence). CDR3 length: 13 amino acids. CDR3 nucleotide sequence: TGTGCCAGCAGTTGGGGGCGGAACACTGAAGCTCTCTTT. This encodes CASSWGRNTEALF.

In regard to this clonotype: One base away lies a much larger clone, so this may be a sequencing read error. This chain joins TRBV2 and TRBJ1-1, with 7 positions matching TRBD1. The CDR3 has 10 residues. Germline CDR1 reads SNHLY; CDR2 reads FYNNEI. Unmatched junction bases numbered 3, after V lost 9 bases and J lost 8 bases. The CDR3: CARGQTEAFF. Written as DNA, the CDR3 is TGTGCCAGGGGACAGACAGAAGCTTTCTTT. Complete variable domain (other parts from reference TRBV2 and TRBJ1-1): EPEVTQTPSHQVTQMGQEVILRCVPISNHLYFYWYRQILGQKVEFLVSFYNNEISEKSEIFDDQFSVERPDGSNFTLKIRSTKLEDSAMYFCARGQTEAFFGQGTRLTVV.

In its sample, this clonotype was seen a few times. This chain joins TRBV29-1 and TRBJ1-1; D is possibly TRBD1 (6 bases). CDR1 is SQVTM, CDR2 ANQGSEA, per germline. CDR3 length equals 16 residues. The V and J ends lost 5 bases and 1 base respectively, with 20 bases between them. The CDR3 DNA reads as TGCAGCGTTCCAGTGGGTAGTCGGACAGCGAACACTGAAGCTTTCTTT. Its protein product is CSVPVGSRTANTEAFF.